The 12 T cell receptor beta chains presented below share a single source sample, sequenced in a study of PD-L1 blockade in urothelial cancer. TCRdb's table, derived via immunoSEQ multiplex PCR, lists solely in-frame clones and lacks some. The sample records more than 95,000 clones, 86% being singletons. Time point defined: peripheral blood 6 weeks after treatment start. This material consisted of PBMCs, taken around atezolizumab (anti-PD-L1) treatment. These receptors all come from a man aged 50-59 years with urothelial cancer.

The gene calls are TRBV5-6 and TRBJ2-1; TRBD2 aligns across 12 bases. The ends lost 0 bases at V and 8 bases at J; junction bases unmatched: 15. The length of the CDR3 is 19 residues. Germline CDR1 and CDR2: SGHDT and YYEEEE. This chain's CDR3 is CASSLDSWGLAGPVDEQFF. As DNA, the CDR3 is TGTGCCAGCAGCTTGGATTCCTGGGGACTAGCGGGCCCAGTCGATGAGCAGTTCTTC.

The chain combines TRBV4-2 with TRBJ2-7, with D perhaps matching TRBD2 (6 bases). Trimming removed 0 bases at V and 8 bases at J, with 17 bases between. Per germline, CDR1 LGHNA and CDR2 YNFKEQ. This CDR3 is built from 15 residues. CDR3 residues: CASSQDSPSGRQQYF. The CDR3 coding sequence is TGTGCCAGCAGCCAAGATAGTCCCAGCGGGCGACAGCAGTACTTC.

The rearrangement uses TRBV6-6 and TRBJ1-5; 7 bases agree with TRBD1. V was pared by 5 bases and J by 7 bases, with 14 bases of the junction left unmatched. The germline V gene has CDR1 MNHNY and CDR2 SVGAGI (reference sequence). CDR3 size: 16 residues. The CDR3 coding sequence is TGTGCCAGCAGTATTCGCCAGACAGGGAGACGGCAGCCCCAGCATTTT. It encodes CASSIRQTGRRQPQHF.

This sequence joins TRBV6-5 and TRBJ2-5; D is ambiguous. The CDR3 contains 15 residues. CDR1 MNHEY and CDR2 SVGAGI come from the germline V gene. The V end was cut by 0 bases, the J end by 1 base, with 9 bases between. This CDR3 reads CASSYSISVQETQYF. CDR3 DNA sequence: TGTGCCAGCAGTTACTCGATCTCAGTCCAAGAGACCCAGTACTTC.

This rearrangement joins TRBV29-1 to TRBJ1-2, with TRBD1 matching 8 bases. The junction had 5 bases not matched to a gene; V was cut back by 3 bases and J by 2 bases. Germline V CDR1 and CDR2: SQVTM, ANQGSEA. The CDR3 contains 14 residues. Here the CDR3 DNA reads TGCAGCGTTGATGGACAGGGCTCCAACTATGGCTACACCTTC. Its translation: CSVDGQGSNYGYTF.

This chain links TRBV7-8 with TRBJ2-2; D perhaps matches TRBD2 (6 bases). CDR1 and CDR2 from the germline V gene are SGHVS and FQNEAQ. The CDR3 spans 14 residues. The germline V and J ends were trimmed by 0 bases and 6 bases, with 8 bases remaining between them. The CDR3 sequence is CASSLALAAGELFF. CDR3 bases: TGTGCCAGCAGCTTAGCACTAGCAGCCGGGGAGCTGTTTTTT.

The chain couples TRBV19 to TRBJ2-3; 9 bases fit TRBD2. V trimming: 4 bases; J trimming: 0 bases; junction bases outside the gene matches: 14. The length of the CDR3 is 19 residues. Germline V gene sequence: CDR1 LNHDA, CDR2 SQIVND (reference sequence). The CDR3 DNA follows: TGTGCCAGTAGTAGAAAACCCTTGACTAGCGGAACTAGCACAGATACGCAGTATTTT. Translating gives CASSRKPLTSGTSTDTQYF.

The gene calls are TRBV6-1 and TRBJ1-5; D unclear. Per germline, CDR1 MNHNS and CDR2 SASEGT. The CDR3 runs to 14 residues. V lost 4 bases and J lost 6, with 13 bases in between. CDR3 nucleotides: TGTGCCAGCAGTGGCGAGAGGGCTAGTCAGCCCCAGCATTTT. This encodes CASSGERASQPQHF.

The chain joins TRBV18 to TRBJ1-3; maybe TRBD1 (6 bases). CDR3 length: 15 residues. V lost 3 bases and J lost 0, with 9 bases in between. In germline, CDR1 is KGHSH, CDR2 LQKENI. CDR3 nucleotides: TGTGCCAGCTCACCTTTGGACAGCTCTGGAAACACCATATATTTT. Translating gives CASSPLDSSGNTIYF.

J is TRBJ2-5 and V is TRBV30; TRBD2 is a possible D gene (5 bases). The germline CDR1 and CDR2 sequences are GTSNPN and SVGIG (reference sequence). CDR3 length: 14 residues. V gave up 1 base and J gave up 5 bases, with 14 bases separating them. CDR3 loop: CAWSGPGQRETQYF. In DNA form, the CDR3 reads TGTGCCTGGAGTGGGCCGGGCCAGCGGGAGACCCAGTACTTC.

This clone came up a few times. The chain links TRBV30 to TRBJ2-3; TRBD1 is a possible D gene (6 bases). This CDR3 is 14 amino acids long. Trimming took 3 bases from V and 0 from J, leaving 10 bases between them. Germline V gene sequence: CDR1 GTSNPN, CDR2 SVGIG (reference sequence). The CDR3 coding sequence is TGTGCCTGGAGAGGGACACTTAGCACAGATACGCAGTATTTT. Translation: CAWRGTLSTDTQYF.

The chain carries TRBV28 and TRBJ1-1, with D perhaps TRBD1 (6 bases). Germline CDR1 is MDHEN and CDR2 is SYDVKM. The CDR3 runs 12 residues. Between the trimmed V and J ends, which lost 3 bases and 6 bases, there was a span of 8 bases. CDR3 nucleotides: TGTGCCAGCAGTTTTAACAGGGCTGAAGCTTTCTTT. Residues: CASSFNRAEAFF. Full variable domain (outside the CDR3, taken from reference TRBV28 and TRBJ1-1): DVKVTQSSRYLVKRTGEKVFLECVQDMDHENMFWYRQDPGLGLRLIYFSYDVKMKEKGDIPEGYSVSREKKERFSLILESASTNQTSMYLCASSFNRAEAFFGQGTRLTVV.